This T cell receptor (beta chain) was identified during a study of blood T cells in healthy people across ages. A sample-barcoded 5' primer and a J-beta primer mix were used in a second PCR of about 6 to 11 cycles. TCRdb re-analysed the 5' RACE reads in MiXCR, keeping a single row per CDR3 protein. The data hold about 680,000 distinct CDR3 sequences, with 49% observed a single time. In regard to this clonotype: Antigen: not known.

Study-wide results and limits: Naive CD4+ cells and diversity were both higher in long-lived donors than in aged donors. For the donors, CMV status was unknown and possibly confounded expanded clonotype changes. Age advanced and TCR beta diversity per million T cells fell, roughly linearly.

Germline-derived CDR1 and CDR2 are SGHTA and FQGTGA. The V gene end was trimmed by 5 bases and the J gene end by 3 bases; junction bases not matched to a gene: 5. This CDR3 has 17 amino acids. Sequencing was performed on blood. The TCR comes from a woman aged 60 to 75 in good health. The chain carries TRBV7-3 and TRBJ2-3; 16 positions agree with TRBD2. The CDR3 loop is CASSPGLAGGSTDTQYF. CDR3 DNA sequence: TGTGCCAGCAGCCCGGGACTAGCGGGAGGGTCGACAGATACGCAGTATTTT. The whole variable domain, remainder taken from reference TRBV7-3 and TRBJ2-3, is GAGVSQTPSNKVTEKGKYVELRCDPISGHTALYWYRQSLGQGPEFLIYFQGTGAADDSGLPNDRFFAVRPEGSVSTLKIQRTERGDSAVYLCASSPGLAGGSTDTQYFGPGTRLTVL.